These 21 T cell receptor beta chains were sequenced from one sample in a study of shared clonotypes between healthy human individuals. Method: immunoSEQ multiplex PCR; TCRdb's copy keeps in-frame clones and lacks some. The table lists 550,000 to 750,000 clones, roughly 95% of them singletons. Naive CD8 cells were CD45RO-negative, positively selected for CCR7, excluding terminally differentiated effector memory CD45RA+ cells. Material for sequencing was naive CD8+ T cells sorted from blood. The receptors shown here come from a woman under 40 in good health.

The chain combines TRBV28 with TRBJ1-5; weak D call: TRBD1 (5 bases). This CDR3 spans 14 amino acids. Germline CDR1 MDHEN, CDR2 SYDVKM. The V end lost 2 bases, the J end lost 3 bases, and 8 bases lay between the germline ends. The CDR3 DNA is TGTGCCAGCAGTTTAGAAGGGACCAATCAGCCCCAGCATTTT. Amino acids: CASSLEGTNQPQHF.

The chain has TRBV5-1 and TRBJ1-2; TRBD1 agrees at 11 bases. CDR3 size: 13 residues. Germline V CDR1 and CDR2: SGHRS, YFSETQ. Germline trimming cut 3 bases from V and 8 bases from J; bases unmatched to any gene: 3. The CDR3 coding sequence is TGCGCCAGCAGCTCGGGGACAGGGGGAGGCTACACCTTC. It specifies CASSSGTGGGYTF.

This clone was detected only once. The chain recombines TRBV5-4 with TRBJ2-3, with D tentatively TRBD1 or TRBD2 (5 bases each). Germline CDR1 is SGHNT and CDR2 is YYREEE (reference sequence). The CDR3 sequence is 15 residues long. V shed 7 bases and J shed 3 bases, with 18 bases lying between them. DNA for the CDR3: TGTGCCAGCCGTGTCGGGGACCAAATAACAGATACGCAGTATTTT. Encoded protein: CASRVGDQITDTQYF.

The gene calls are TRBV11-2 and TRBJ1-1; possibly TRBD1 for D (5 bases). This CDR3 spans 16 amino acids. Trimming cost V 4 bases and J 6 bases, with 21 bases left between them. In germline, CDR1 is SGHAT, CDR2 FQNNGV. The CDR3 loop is CASSSPTEPTRAEAFF. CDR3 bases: TGTGCCAGCAGCTCCCCGACAGAACCTACACGAGCTGAAGCTTTCTTT.

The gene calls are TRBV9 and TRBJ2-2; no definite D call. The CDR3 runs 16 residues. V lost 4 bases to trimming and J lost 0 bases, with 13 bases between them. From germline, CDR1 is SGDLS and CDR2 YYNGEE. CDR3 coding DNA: TGTGCCAGCAGCCCGGACGGCGCCGCGAACACCGGGGAGCTGTTTTTT. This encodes CASSPDGAANTGELFF.

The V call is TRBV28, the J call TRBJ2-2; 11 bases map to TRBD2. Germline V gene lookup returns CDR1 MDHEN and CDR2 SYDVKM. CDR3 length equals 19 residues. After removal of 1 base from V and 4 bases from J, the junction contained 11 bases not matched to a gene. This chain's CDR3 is CASSLFASGRRTVTGELFF. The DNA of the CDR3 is TGTGCCAGCAGTTTATTCGCTAGCGGGAGGAGGACGGTCACCGGGGAGCTGTTTTTT.

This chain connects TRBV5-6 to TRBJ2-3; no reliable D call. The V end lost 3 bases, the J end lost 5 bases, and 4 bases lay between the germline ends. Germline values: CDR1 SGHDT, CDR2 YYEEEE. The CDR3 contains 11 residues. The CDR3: CASSWGDTQYF. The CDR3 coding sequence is TGTGCCAGCAGCTGGGGAGATACGCAGTATTTT. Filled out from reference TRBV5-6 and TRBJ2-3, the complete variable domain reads DAGVTQSPTHLIKTRGQQVTLRCSPKSGHDTVSWYQQALGQGPQFIFQYYEEEERQRGNFPDRFSGHQFPNYSSELNVNALLLGDSALYLCASSWGDTQYFGPGTRLTVL.

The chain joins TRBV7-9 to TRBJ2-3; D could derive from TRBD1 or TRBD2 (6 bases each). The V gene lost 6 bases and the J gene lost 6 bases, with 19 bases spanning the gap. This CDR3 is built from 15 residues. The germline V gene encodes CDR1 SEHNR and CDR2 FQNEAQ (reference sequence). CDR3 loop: CASSLSGGGRDTQYF. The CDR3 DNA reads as TGTGCCAGCAGTTTGAGCGGAGGGGGGAGGGATACGCAGTATTTT.

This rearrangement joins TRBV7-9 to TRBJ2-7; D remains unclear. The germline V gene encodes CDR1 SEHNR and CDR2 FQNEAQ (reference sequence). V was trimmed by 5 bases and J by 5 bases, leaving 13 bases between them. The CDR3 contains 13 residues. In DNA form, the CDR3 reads TGTGCCAGCAGCACGGCTCCCCACCACGAGCAGTACTTC. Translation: CASSTAPHHEQYF.

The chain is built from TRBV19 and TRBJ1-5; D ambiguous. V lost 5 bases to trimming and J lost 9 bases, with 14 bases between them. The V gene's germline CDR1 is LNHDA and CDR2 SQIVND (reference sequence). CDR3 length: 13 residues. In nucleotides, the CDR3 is TGTGCCAGTAGTCCCACCCAGTCTGTGCCCCAGCATTTT. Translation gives CASSPTQSVPQHF.

CDR3 residues: CASSLFLAGETDTQYF. In DNA, the CDR3 is TGTGCCAGCAGTTTATTTCTAGCGGGAGAAACAGATACGCAGTATTTT. The chain links TRBV27 to TRBJ2-3; 10 bases map to TRBD2. In germline, CDR1 is MNHEY, CDR2 SMNVEV (reference sequence). Unmatched junction bases numbered 4, after V lost 1 base and J lost 3 bases. The CDR3 length is 16 residues.

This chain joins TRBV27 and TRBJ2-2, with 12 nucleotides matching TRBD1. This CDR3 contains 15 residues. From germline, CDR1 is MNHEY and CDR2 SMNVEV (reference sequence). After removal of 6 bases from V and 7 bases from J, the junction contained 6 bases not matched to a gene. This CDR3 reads CASRPGTGGSGELFF. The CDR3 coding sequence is TGTGCCAGCAGACCCGGGACAGGGGGCAGCGGGGAGCTGTTTTTT.

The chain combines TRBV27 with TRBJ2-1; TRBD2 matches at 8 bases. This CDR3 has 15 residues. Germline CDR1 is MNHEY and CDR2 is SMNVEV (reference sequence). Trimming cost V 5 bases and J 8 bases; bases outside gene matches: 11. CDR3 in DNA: TGTGCCAGCAGTGGGGGACTAGTAAATTTGGATGAGCAGTTCTTC. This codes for CASSGGLVNLDEQFF.

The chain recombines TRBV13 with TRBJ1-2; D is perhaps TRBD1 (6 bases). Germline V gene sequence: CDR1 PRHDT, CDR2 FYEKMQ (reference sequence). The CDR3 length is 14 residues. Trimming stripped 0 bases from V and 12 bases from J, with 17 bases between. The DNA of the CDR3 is TGTGCCAGCAGCTTAGGCTACGGACAGCTATTAGACACCTTC. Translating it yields CASSLGYGQLLDTF.

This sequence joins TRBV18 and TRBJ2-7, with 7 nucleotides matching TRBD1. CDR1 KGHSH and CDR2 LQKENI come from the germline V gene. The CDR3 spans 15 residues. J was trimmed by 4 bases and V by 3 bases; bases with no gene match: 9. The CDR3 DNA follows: TGTGCCAGCTCACCCGAGGACAGGATTGCGTACGAGCAGTACTTC. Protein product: CASSPEDRIAYEQYF.

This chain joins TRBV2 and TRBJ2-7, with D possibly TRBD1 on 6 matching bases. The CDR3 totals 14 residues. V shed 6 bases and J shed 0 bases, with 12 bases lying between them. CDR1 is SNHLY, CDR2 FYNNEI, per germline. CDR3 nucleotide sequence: TGTGCCAGCAGCCTAAGGGACAACTCCTACGAGCAGTACTTC. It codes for CASSLRDNSYEQYF.

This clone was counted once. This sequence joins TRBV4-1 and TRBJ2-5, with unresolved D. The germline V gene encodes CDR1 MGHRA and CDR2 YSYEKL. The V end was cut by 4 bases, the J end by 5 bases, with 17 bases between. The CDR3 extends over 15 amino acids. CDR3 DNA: TGCGCCAGCAGCCCAGACGAGGTCTTTCCCGAGACCCAGTACTTC. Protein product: CASSPDEVFPETQYF.

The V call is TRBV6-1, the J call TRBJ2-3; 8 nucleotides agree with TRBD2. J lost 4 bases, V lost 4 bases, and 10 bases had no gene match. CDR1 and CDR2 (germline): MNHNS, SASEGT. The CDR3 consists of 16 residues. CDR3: CASSVGLVLMADTQYF. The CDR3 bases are TGTGCCAGCAGTGTGGGACTAGTTTTAATGGCAGATACGCAGTATTTT.

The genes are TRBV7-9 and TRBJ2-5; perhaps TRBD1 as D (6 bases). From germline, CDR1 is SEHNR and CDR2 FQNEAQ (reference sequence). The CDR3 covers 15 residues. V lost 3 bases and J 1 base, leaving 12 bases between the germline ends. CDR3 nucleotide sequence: TGTGCCAGCAGCTTGGTCCAAGGGGGCCAAGAGACCCAGTACTTC. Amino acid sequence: CASSLVQGGQETQYF. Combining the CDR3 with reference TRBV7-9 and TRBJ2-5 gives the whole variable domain DTGVSQNPRHKITKRGQNVTFRCDPISEHNRLYWYRQTLGQGPEFLTYFQNEAQLEKSRLLSDRFSAERPKGSFSTLEIQRTEQGDSAMYLCASSLVQGGQETQYFGPGTRLLVL.

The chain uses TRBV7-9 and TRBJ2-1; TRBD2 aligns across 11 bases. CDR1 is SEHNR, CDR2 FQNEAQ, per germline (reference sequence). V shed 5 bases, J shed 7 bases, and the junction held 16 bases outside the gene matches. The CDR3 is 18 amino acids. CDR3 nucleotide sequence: TGTGCCAGCAGCATCTACGGGACTAGCGGTGTTGTAAGGAATGAGCAGTTCTTC. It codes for CASSIYGTSGVVRNEQFF.

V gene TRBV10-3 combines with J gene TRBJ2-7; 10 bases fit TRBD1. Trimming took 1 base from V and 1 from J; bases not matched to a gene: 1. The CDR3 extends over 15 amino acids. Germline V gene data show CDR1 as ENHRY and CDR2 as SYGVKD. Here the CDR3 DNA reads TGTGCCATCAGTGAGTGGGACAGGGGTTCCTACGAGCAGTACTTC. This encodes CAISEWDRGSYEQYF.